This TCR beta chain was captured in a study of T cell responses to AZD1222 COVID-19 vaccine. Study-level findings and limits: Per reports, nearly half of all spike-specific TCRs target regions that are unmutated in variants.

A single count supports this clone. Its specificity is not known. The CDR3 is 15 amino acids. From germline, CDR1 is GTSNPN and CDR2 SVGIG (reference sequence). Unmatched junction bases numbered 12, after V lost 5 bases and J lost 6 bases. Measured with immunoSEQ multiplex PCR; TCRdb has only the in-frame clones, and not every one. The repertoire holds about 150,000 clones, with 92% as singletons. The TCR comes from an adult who received the AZD1222 COVID-19 vaccine. The specimen comprised peripheral blood, sampled 28 days after the second AZD1222 dose. The chain couples TRBV30 to TRBJ1-5; 8 bases align to TRBD1. CDR3 in amino acids: CAWGQGGVFGQPQHF. As DNA, the CDR3 is TGTGCCTGGGGACAGGGAGGGGTCTTCGGTCAGCCCCAGCATTTT.